This TCR beta chain was captured in a study of cytomegalovirus exposure and HLA in healthy donors. Across the whole study: When 350 to 500 donors were genotyped, 80% to 90% of them were found to fall in the Caucasian-associated ancestry cluster. Study-wide results and caveats: There were some public TCRs occurring in many donors, but most TCR sequences were rare.

There are a few counts of this clone. Its target is not known. Amplification used 60 Vbeta primers and 13 Jbeta primers. Original methodology: Among the unique TCR beta chains that a later analysis counted, 80 million to 100 million in all, 9.5 million to 12 million were shared. Assay used: immunoSEQ multiplex PCR; TCRdb lists only in-frame clones, some missing. Clone size and V and J calls were adopted from that table, with D and trimming inferred from the DNA. The sample carries around 110,000 clones, about three quarters recorded once. The germline V gene has CDR1 SEHNR and CDR2 FQNEAQ (reference sequence). CDR3 size: 15 residues. Trimming at V came to 3 bases and at J to 5 bases, leaving 6 bases not matched to a gene.

The receptor's source is a man in his thirties or forties in good health and CMV-seronegative. The sequencing input was PBMCs. The chain combines TRBV7-9 with TRBJ2-5; 10 bases are shared with TRBD2. The CDR3 DNA follows: TGTGCCAGCAGCTTCTCAGCGGGGGGGCGGGAGACCCAGTACTTC. As protein: CASSFSAGGRETQYF.